This T cell receptor (beta chain) was obtained from a study of control samples from healthy donors and cancer patients. This CDR3 contains 14 residues. Losses at the gene ends were 6 bases for V and 1 base for J; bases not matched to a gene: 4. In germline, CDR1 is LNHNV, CDR2 YYDKDF (reference sequence). TCRdb's copy holds only in-frame clones and misses some; the assay was immunoSEQ multiplex PCR. The sample records tens of thousands of clones, roughly nine tenths being singletons. This clone was picked up a small number of times. The chain joins TRBV15 to TRBJ1-1; the match to TRBD1 covers 8 bases. The receptor was isolated from a woman aged 55-75 years in good health. The sequencing sample was made of blood. Written as DNA, the CDR3 is TGTGCCACCAGGGACAGGGAAGGGAACACTGAAGCTTTCTTT. Translated, it gives CATRDREGNTEAFF.